Listed below are T cell receptor beta chains from one sample, sequenced in a study of a mutant IDH1 vaccine in newly diagnosed glioma. Measured with immunoSEQ multiplex PCR; TCRdb has only the in-frame clones, and not every one. This table has roughly 51,000 clones, about 80% appearing once. No antigens are known for them. The sample consisted of PBMCs, taken from a glioma patient whose treatment included an IDH1 peptide vaccine. The origin of the receptors is a man younger than 45 with glioma. The conserved cysteine and the conserved F or W are not part of the CDR3 here.

TRBV2,ASREQGAGNEKLF
TRBV9,ASSVDRNTEAF
TRBV7-9,ASSQDREWEQPQH
TRBV27,ASSLNGETYEQY
TRBV4-1,ASSQEQGVLNYEQY
TRBV28,ASSLQGVGYNEQF
TRBV18,ASSLDRGRTYNEQF
TRBV18,ASSKTGERSPLH
TRBV6-4,ASSDREGGELF
TRBV19,ASSIRARGPGNTIY
TRBV7-8,ASSIGTSGTTQY
TRBV6-1,ASRSLTGVDEQF
TRBV5-5,ASSLGTGVEAF
TRBV10-3,AISDPGTLGVLT
TRBV7-6,ASSSQALAGRETQY
TRBV9,ASSGMEDTQY
TRBV7-9,ASSSGQGNQPQH
TRBV5-6,ASSLELAGDPGELF
TRBV6-5,ASRFGQVAYEQY
TRBV21-1,ASFDRGNTEAF
TRBV15,ATSGGLGTGELF
TRBV5-8,ASSLGGGGDTEAF
TRBV5-6,ASSWTGAIGYT
TRBV28,ASRPKLTGVSPLH
TRBV6-1,ASREHEINTGELF
TRBV4-2,ASSQDQGDGELF
TRBV18,ASSDPKGQY
TRBV7-9,ASSSPTGGGNEKLF
TRBV18,ASSPPGHSSSYEQY
TRBV27,ASSSITQGIRAYGYT
TRBV28,ASSLVSREQF
TRBV5-1,ASSPDRTRGYT
TRBV28,ASSYERTVWETQY
TRBV5-4,ASSLRGGTEAF
TRBV28,ASSSTPNTEAF
TRBV7-8,ASSKGETQY
TRBV2,ASSRTGPETQY
TRBV6-6,ASGEREGQPQH
TRBV27,ASKPWDSYYEQY
TRBV14,ASSQVGTGANVLT